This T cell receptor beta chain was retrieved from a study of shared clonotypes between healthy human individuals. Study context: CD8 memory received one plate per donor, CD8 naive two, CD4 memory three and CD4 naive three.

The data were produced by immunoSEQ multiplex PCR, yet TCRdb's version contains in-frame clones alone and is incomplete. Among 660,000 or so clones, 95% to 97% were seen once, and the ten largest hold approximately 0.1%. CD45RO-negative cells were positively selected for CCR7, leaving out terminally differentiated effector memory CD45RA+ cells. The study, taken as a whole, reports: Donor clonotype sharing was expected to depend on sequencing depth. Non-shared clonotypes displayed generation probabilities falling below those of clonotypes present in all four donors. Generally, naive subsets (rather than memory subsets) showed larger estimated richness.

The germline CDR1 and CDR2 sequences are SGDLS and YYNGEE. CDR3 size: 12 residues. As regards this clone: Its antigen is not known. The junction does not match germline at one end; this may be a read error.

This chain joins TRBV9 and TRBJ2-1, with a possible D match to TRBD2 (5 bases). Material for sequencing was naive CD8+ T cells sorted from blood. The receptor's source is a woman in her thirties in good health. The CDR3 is CTSSGPDNEQFF. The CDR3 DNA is TGTACCAGCAGCGGCCCGGACAATGAGCAGTTCTTC.